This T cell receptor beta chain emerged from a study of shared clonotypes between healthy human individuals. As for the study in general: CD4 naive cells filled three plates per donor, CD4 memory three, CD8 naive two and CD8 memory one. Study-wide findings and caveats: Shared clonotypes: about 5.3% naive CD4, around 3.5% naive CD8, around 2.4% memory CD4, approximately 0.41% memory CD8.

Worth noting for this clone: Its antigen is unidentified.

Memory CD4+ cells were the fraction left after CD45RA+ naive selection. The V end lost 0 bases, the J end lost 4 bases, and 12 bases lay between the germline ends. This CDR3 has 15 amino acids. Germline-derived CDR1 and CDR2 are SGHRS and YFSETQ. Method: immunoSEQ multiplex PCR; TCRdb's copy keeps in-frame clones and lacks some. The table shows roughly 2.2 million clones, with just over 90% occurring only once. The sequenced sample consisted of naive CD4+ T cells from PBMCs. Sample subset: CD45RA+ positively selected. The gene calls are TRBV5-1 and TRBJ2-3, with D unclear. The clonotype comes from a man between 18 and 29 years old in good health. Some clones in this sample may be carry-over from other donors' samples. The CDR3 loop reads CASSLGNPQADTQYF. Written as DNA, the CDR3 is TGCGCCAGCAGCTTGGGAAACCCCCAGGCAGATACGCAGTATTTT.